The 2 T cell receptor beta chains presented below share a single source sample, sequenced in a study of T cells expressing NK-cell markers. Reprocessing the 5' RACE reads, TCRdb reports a single entry for every CDR3 protein and omits DNA. This table holds some 600,000 distinct CDR3 sequences. The sample comprised blood T cells: a sorted CD56 or NKG2C T cell subset, CD4+ or CD8+ T cells, or bulk PBMC T cells (not recorded which). The receptor set was obtained from a man in his late teens or twenties in good health.

V and J are TRBV7-2 and TRBJ2-7; TCRdb outputs TRBD1, but without DNA this stays unchecked. This CDR3 has 16 amino acids. Germline-derived CDR1 and CDR2 are SGHTA and FQGNSA. CDR3 in amino acids: CASSLAGTGAVYEQYF.

The chain joins TRBV5-1 to TRBJ2-1; the TCRdb D gene call, TRBD1, has no DNA to confirm it. Germline V gene sequence: CDR1 SGHRS, CDR2 YFSETQ. The CDR3 length is 15 residues. The CDR3 here is CASSLGRRGLGEQFF.